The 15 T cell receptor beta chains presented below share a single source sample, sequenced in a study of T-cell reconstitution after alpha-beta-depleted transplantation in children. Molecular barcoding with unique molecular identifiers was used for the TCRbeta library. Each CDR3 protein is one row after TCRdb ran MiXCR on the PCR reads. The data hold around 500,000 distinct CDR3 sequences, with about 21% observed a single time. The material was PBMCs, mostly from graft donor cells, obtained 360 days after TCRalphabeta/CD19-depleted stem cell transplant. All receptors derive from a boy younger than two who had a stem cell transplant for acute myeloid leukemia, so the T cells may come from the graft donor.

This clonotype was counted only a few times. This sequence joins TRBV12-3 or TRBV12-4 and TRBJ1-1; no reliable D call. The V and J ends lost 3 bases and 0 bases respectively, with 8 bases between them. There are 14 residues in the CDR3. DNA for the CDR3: TGTGCCAGCAGTTTGATGAGCATGAACACTGAAGCTTTCTTT. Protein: CASSLMSMNTEAFF.

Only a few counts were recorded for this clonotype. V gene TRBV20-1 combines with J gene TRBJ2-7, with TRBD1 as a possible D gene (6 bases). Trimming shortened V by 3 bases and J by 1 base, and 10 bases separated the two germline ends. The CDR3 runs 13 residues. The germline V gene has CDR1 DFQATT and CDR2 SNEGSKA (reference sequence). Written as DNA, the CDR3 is TGCAGTGCTAGTAGGGGGATTTCCTACGAGCAGTACGTC. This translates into CSASRGISYEQYV.

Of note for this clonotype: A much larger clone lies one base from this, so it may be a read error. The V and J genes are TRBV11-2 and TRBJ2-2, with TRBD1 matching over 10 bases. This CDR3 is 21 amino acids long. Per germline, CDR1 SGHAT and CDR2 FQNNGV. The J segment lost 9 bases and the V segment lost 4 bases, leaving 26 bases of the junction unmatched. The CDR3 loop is CASSSYPTRSGTGVSTRELFF. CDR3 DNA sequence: TGTGCCAGCAGCTCTTATCCGACCAGATCAGGGACAGGGGTATCAACCAGGGAGCTGTTTTTT.

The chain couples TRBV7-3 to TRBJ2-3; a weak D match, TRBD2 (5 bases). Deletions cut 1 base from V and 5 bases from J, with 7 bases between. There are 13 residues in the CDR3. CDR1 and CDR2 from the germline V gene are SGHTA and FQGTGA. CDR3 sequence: CASSLNGLDTQYF. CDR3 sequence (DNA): TGTGCCAGCAGCTTAAACGGACTAGATACGCAGTATTTT.

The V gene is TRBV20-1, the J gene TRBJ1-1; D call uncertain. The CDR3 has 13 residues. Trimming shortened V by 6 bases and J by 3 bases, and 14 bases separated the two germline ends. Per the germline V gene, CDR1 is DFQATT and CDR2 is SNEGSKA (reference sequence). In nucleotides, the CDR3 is TGCAGTGCCCAACTGGACCCGTACACTGAAGCTTTCTTT. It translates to CSAQLDPYTEAFF.

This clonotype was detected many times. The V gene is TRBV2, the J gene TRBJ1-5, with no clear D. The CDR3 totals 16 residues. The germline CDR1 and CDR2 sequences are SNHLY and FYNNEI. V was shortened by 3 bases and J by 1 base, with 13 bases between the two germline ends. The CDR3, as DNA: TGTGCCAGCAGTGATGGAACATTAGGGAGCAATCAGCCCCAGCATTTT. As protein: CASSDGTLGSNQPQHF.

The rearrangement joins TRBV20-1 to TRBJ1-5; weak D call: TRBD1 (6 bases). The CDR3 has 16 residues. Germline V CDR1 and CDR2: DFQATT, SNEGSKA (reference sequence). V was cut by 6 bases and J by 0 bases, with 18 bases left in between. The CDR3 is CSARRTAHYSNQPQHF. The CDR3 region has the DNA TGCAGTGCAAGAAGGACAGCTCATTATAGCAATCAGCCCCAGCATTTT.

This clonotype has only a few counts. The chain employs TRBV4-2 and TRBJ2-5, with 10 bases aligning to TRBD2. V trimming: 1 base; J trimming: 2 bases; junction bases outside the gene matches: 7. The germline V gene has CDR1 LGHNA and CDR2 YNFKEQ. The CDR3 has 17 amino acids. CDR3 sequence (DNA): TGTGCCAGCAGCCAAGGCGAGGGACTAGCGTTACAAGAGACCCAGTACTTC. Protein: CASSQGEGLALQETQYF.

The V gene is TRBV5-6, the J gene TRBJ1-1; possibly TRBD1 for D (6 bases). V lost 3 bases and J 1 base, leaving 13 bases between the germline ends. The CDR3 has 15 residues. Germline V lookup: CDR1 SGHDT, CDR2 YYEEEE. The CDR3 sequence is CASSSVGGTNTEAFF. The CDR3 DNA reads TGTGCCAGCAGCTCGGTTGGGGGCACGAACACTGAAGCTTTCTTT.

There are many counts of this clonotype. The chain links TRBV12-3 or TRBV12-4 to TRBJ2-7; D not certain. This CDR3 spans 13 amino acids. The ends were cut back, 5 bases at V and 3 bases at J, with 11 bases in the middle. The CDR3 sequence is CASSNPGFYEQYF. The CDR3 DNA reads TGTGCCAGCAGTAACCCCGGATTCTACGAGCAGTACTTC.

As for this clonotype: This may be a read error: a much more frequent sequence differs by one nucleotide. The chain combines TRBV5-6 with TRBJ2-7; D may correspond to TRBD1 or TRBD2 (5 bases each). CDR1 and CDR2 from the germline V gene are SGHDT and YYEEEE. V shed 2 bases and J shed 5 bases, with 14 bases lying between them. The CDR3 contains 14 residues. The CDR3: CASSFSTEGHEQYV. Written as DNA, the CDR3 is TGTGCCAGCAGCTTCTCGACAGAGGGCCACGAGCAGTACGTC.

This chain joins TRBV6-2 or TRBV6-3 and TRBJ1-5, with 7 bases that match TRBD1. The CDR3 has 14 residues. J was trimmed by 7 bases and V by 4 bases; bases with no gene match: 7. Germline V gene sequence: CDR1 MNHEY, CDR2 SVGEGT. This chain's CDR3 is CASSSSGTVQPQHF. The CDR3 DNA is TGTGCCAGCAGTTCGTCCGGGACAGTCCAGCCCCAGCATTTT.

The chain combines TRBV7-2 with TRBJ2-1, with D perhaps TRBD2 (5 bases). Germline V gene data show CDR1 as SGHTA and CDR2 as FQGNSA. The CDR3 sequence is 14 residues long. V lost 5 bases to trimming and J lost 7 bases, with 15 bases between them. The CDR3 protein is CASSPKAAPNEQFF. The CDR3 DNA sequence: TGTGCCAGCAGCCCTAAAGCGGCGCCAAATGAGCAGTTCTTC.

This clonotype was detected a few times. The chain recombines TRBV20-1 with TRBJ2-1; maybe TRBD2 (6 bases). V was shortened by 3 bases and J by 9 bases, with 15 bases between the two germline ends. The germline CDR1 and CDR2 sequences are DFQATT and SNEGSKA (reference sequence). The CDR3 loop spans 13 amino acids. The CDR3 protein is CSASTMGGSEQFF. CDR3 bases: TGCAGTGCTAGCACAATGGGGGGAAGTGAGCAGTTCTTC.

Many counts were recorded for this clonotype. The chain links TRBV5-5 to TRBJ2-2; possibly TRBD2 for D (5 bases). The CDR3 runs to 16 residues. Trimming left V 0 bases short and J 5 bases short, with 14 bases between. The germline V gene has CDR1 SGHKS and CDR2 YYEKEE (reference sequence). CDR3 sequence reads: CASSLESGVETGELFF. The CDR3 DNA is TGTGCCAGCAGCTTGGAAAGCGGCGTAGAAACCGGGGAGCTGTTTTTT.